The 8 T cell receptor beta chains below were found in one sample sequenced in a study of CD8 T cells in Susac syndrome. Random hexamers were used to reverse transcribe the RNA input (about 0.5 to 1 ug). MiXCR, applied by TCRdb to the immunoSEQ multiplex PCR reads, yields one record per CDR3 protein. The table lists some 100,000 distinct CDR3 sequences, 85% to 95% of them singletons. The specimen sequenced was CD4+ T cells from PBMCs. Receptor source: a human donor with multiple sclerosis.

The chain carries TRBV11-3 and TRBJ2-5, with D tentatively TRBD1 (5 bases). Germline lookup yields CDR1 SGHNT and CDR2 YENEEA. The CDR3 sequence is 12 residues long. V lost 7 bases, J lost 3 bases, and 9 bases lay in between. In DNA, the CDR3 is TGTGCCAGCACCAGGGTTGAAGAGACCCAGTACTTC. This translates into CASTRVEETQYF.

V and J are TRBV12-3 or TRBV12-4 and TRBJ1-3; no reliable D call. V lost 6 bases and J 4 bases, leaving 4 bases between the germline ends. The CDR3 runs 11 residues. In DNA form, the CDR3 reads TGTGCCAGCAGCCTAGGAAACACCATATATTTT. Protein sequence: CASSLGNTIYF.

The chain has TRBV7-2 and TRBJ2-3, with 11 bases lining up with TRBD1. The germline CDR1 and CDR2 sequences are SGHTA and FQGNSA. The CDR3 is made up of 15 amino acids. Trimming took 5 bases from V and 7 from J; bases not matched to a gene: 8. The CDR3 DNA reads TGTGCCAGCAGCCGGCCCGGGACAGGGGGTCATACGCAGTATTTT. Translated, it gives CASSRPGTGGHTQYF.

CDR3 nucleotides: TGTGCCAGCAGTGAGGACAGGGGAATCGGGGAGCTGTTTTTT. It is translated as CASSEDRGIGELFF. The J gene is TRBJ2-2, the V gene TRBV2; 9 bases align to TRBD1. The CDR3 is 14 residues long. Germline loops: CDR1 SNHLY, CDR2 FYNNEI. The junction had 3 bases not matched to a gene; V was cut back by 3 bases and J by 7 bases. The full variable domain, in which reference TRBV2 and TRBJ2-2 provide the parts outside the CDR3, is EPEVTQTPSHQVTQMGQEVILRCVPISNHLYFYWYRQILGQKVEFLVSFYNNEISEKSEIFDDQFSVERPDGSNFTLKIRSTKLEDSAMYFCASSEDRGIGELFFGEGSRLTVL.

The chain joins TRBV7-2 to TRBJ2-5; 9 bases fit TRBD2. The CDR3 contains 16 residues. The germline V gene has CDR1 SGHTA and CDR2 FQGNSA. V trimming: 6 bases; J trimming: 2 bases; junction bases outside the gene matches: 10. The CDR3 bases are TGTGCCAGCAGTCCCTCGAGCGGGGGGACACAAGAGACCCAGTACTTC. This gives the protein CASSPSSGGTQETQYF.

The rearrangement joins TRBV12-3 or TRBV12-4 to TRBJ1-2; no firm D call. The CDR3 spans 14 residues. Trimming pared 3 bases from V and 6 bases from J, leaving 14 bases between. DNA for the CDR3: TGTGCCAGCAGTTTTGGGCGTGCCCGGCATGGCTACACCTTC. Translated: CASSFGRARHGYTF.

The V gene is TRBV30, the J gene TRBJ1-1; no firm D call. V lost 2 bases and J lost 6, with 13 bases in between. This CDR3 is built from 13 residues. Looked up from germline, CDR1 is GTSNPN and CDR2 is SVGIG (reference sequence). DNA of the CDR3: TGTGCCTGGAGTCCGGACCCGGCACCTGAAGCTTTCTTT. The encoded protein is CAWSPDPAPEAFF. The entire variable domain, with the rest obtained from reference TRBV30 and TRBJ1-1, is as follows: SQTIHQWPATLVQPVGSPLSLECTVEGTSNPNLYWYRQAAGRGLQLLFYSVGIGQISSEVPQNLSASRPQDRQFILSSKKLLLSDSGFYLCAWSPDPAPEAFFGQGTRLTVV.

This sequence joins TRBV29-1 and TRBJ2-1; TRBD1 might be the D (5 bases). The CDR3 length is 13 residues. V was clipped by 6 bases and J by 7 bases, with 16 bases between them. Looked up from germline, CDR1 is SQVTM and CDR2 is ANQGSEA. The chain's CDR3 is CSVPSQETNEQFF. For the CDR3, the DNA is TGCAGCGTCCCTTCACAGGAGACTAATGAGCAGTTCTTC.